Below, 24 T cell receptor beta chains from the same sample are listed, as sequenced in a study of blood T cell repertoires in COVID-19 (TCRdb year 2020). The library was generated by the immunoSEQ multiplex PCR assay. TCRdb took over this immuneACCESS table, retaining in-frame rearrangements with V and J assigned. Such tables are incomplete; in checked studies, under half of the missing clones stem from an unresolved V gene, and the remainder is unexplained. Here the sample has around 97,000 clones; around nine tenths occur a single time. The ten largest clones take up about 3.5% of the sample. The sequencing input was peripheral blood. The receptors stem from a human donor in a cohort sampled during active COVID-19.

J is TRBJ1-1 and V is TRBV7-3; D is unresolved. Per germline, CDR1 SGHTA and CDR2 FQGTGA. Trimming took off 2 bases at V and 1 base at J, with 14 bases between the two ends. This CDR3 is 16 amino acids long. In DNA form, the CDR3 reads TGTGCCAGCAGCTTAGCCCCACAGACCTCGAACACTGAAGCTTTCTTT. It specifies CASSLAPQTSNTEAFF. The whole variable domain, filled in from reference TRBV7-3 and TRBJ1-1, reads GAGVSQTPSNKVTEKGKYVELRCDPISGHTALYWYRQSLGQGPEFLIYFQGTGAADDSGLPNDRFFAVRPEGSVSTLKIQRTERGDSAVYLCASSLAPQTSNTEAFFGQGTRLTVV.

This sequence joins TRBV7-2 and TRBJ2-2, with 8 bases identical to TRBD2. The length of the CDR3 is 14 residues. J lost 6 bases, V lost 4 bases, and 4 bases had no gene match. Looked up from germline, CDR1 is SGHTA and CDR2 is FQGNSA. The CDR3 sequence: CASSSSGGAGELFF. The CDR3 coding sequence is TGTGCCAGCAGCTCCTCGGGGGGGGCCGGGGAGCTGTTTTTT. The full variable domain, its missing parts supplied by reference TRBV7-2 and TRBJ2-2, is GAGVSQSPSNKVTEKGKDVELRCDPISGHTALYWYRQSLGQGLEFLIYFQGNSAPDKSGLPSDRFSAERTGGSVSTLTIQRTQQEDSAVYLCASSSSGGAGELFFGEGSRLTVL.

The chain carries TRBV19 and TRBJ1-2; TRBD1 aligns across 10 bases. The CDR3 totals 15 residues. CDR1 is LNHDA and CDR2 is SQIVND in the germline V gene (reference sequence). Trimming at V came to 2 bases and at J to 1 base, leaving 1 base not matched to a gene. CDR3 bases: TGTGCCAGTAGTATAAGGACAGGGGGTAACTATGGCTACACCTTC. It yields the protein CASSIRTGGNYGYTF. Combining the CDR3 with reference TRBV19 and TRBJ1-2 gives the whole variable domain DGGITQSPKYLFRKEGQNVTLSCEQNLNHDAMYWYRQDPGQGLRLIYYSQIVNDFQKGDIAEGYSVSREKKESFPLTVTSAQKNPTAFYLCASSIRTGGNYGYTFGSGTRLTVV.

This chain uses TRBV7-2 with TRBJ1-2, with D maybe TRBD1 (5 bases). Germline CDR1 is SGHTA and CDR2 is FQGNSA. This CDR3 is built from 15 residues. Between the trimmed V and J ends, which lost 0 bases and 2 bases, there was a span of 10 bases. The CDR3 region is CASSLASGGNYGYTF. CDR3 nucleotides: TGTGCCAGCAGCTTAGCGAGCGGGGGAAACTATGGCTACACCTTC. The complete variable domain, with remaining parts taken from reference TRBV7-2 and TRBJ1-2, reads GAGVSQSPSNKVTEKGKDVELRCDPISGHTALYWYRQSLGQGLEFLIYFQGNSAPDKSGLPSDRFSAERTGGSVSTLTIQRTQQEDSAVYLCASSLASGGNYGYTFGSGTRLTVV.

This clone showed up just a few times. This rearrangement joins TRBV19 to TRBJ1-1; no firm D call. Trimming shortened V by 3 bases and J by 5 bases, and 10 bases separated the two germline ends. This CDR3 spans 13 amino acids. Germline CDR1 and CDR2: LNHDA and SQIVND (reference sequence). CDR3 in amino acids: CASSITGLTEAFF. The CDR3 coding sequence is TGTGCCAGTAGTATCACGGGGTTAACTGAAGCTTTCTTT. Drawing the rest from reference TRBV19 and TRBJ1-1, the complete variable domain is DGGITQSPKYLFRKEGQNVTLSCEQNLNHDAMYWYRQDPGQGLRLIYYSQIVNDFQKGDIAEGYSVSREKKESFPLTVTSAQKNPTAFYLCASSITGLTEAFFGQGTRLTVV.

CDR3 sequence: CASSPPLGRGTEAFF. The CDR3 bases are TGTGCCAGCTCACCACCTTTAGGGAGGGGCACTGAAGCTTTCTTT. The rearrangement joins TRBV18 to TRBJ1-1; D is perhaps TRBD1 (5 bases). From germline, CDR1 is KGHSH and CDR2 LQKENI. The ends were cut back, 0 bases at V and 4 bases at J, with 12 bases in the middle. The CDR3 extends over 15 amino acids.

The rearrangement links TRBV10-3 to TRBJ1-1; TRBD1 is a possible D gene (5 bases). Germline values: CDR1 ENHRY, CDR2 SYGVKD. This CDR3 is built from 11 residues. V lost 11 bases and J 5 bases, leaving 12 bases between the germline ends. CDR3: CASRDLTEAFF. DNA for the CDR3: TGTGCCTCCCGGGACTTGACTGAAGCTTTCTTT.

This chain joins TRBV29-1 and TRBJ1-1, with D unresolved. The V and J ends lost 3 bases and 5 bases respectively, with 19 bases between them. The CDR3 consists of 15 residues. Germline CDR1 and CDR2: SQVTM and ANQGSEA. In DNA, the CDR3 is TGCAGCGTTGACCCCACCCCGGGGTCGGGTACTGAAGCTTTCTTT. Translating it yields CSVDPTPGSGTEAFF.

The gene calls are TRBV6-5 and TRBJ1-2, with 10 bases that match TRBD1. With 6 bases clipped from V and 6 bases from J, the junction kept 7 bases outside the gene matches. CDR3 length: 14 residues. The germline V gene has CDR1 MNHEY and CDR2 SVGAGI. CDR3 sequence (DNA): TGTGCCAGCAGGGGGACAGGGGAACGGAATGGCTACACCTTC. This codes for CASRGTGERNGYTF.

J is TRBJ2-7 and V is TRBV12-3 or TRBV12-4; D might be TRBD2 (6 bases). The CDR3 length is 13 residues. Trimming took off 5 bases at V and 7 bases at J, with 15 bases between the two ends. The CDR3 DNA sequence: TGTGCCAGCAGTCCACGCGCGGGAATAGAGCAGTACTTC. Its protein is CASSPRAGIEQYF.

The V call is TRBV6-1, the J call TRBJ1-5, with TRBD1 matching over 9 bases. This CDR3 contains 17 residues. Germline CDR1 reads MNHNS; CDR2 reads SASEGT. With V trimmed by 4 bases and J by 1 base, 8 bases remained unmatched. CDR3 nucleotide sequence: TGTGCCAGCAGTGGGAGGGTACAGGGGGCGAGCAATCAGCCCCAGCATTTT. It translates to CASSGRVQGASNQPQHF.

This chain uses TRBV4-1 with TRBJ1-5; D is ambiguous. In germline, CDR1 is MGHRA, CDR2 YSYEKL. The CDR3 runs to 16 residues. V gave up 2 bases and J gave up 5 bases, with 16 bases separating them. The CDR3 spells CASSQTSNSPDQPQHF. The CDR3 bases are TGCGCCAGCAGCCAAACCTCTAATAGTCCTGATCAGCCCCAGCATTTT.

This rearrangement joins TRBV5-4 to TRBJ1-3; D unclear. With 5 bases removed from V and 0 bases from J, the gap between germline ends came to 9 bases. The CDR3 contains 14 residues. The germline gives CDR1 SGHNT, CDR2 YYREEE (reference sequence). CDR3 nucleotides: TGTGCCAGCAGACCAGGAACCTCTGGAAACACCATATATTTT. It yields the protein CASRPGTSGNTIYF.

The CDR3 sequence is CASSFQGANTEAFF. DNA for the CDR3: TGTGCCAGCAGTTTCCAGGGGGCAAACACTGAAGCTTTCTTT. This rearrangement joins TRBV28 to TRBJ1-1, with 8 bases that match TRBD1. The V segment lost 3 bases and the J segment 2 bases; nucleotides outside the gene matches: 2. There are 14 residues in the CDR3. From germline, CDR1 is MDHEN and CDR2 SYDVKM.

The chain employs TRBV6-5 and TRBJ2-7, with 9 bases aligning to TRBD1. J lost 5 bases, V lost 7 bases, and 6 bases had no gene match. The CDR3 runs 13 residues. Germline CDR1 reads MNHEY; CDR2 reads SVGAGI. In DNA form, the CDR3 reads TGTGCCAGCACCCGGACAGGGGCCGACGAGCAGTACTTC. The encoded protein is CASTRTGADEQYF.

The rearrangement uses TRBV5-1 and TRBJ2-5, with D possibly matching TRBD2 (6 bases). CDR1 is SGHRS, CDR2 YFSETQ, per germline. The CDR3 sequence is 15 residues long. V lost 4 bases to trimming and J lost 4 bases, with 17 bases between them. In DNA, the CDR3 is TGCGCCAGCAGCCCTCGGGACGGGAGAGGAGAGACCCAGTACTTC. Translated: CASSPRDGRGETQYF.

CDR3 protein: CASSSGRIFYEQFF. CDR3 in DNA: TGTGCCAGCAGTTCCGGGAGGATTTTCTATGAGCAGTTCTTC. The chain recombines TRBV6-5 with TRBJ2-1; TRBD2 matches 7 bases. The CDR3 runs 14 residues. After removal of 4 bases from V and 8 bases from J, the junction contained 8 bases not matched to a gene. The V gene's germline CDR1 is MNHEY and CDR2 SVGAGI.

This chain connects TRBV10-1 to TRBJ2-1, with 9 bases lining up with TRBD1. This CDR3 has 14 residues. CDR1 is WNHNN and CDR2 is SYGVQD in the germline V gene (reference sequence). With 4 bases clipped from V and 8 bases from J, the junction kept 6 bases outside the gene matches. The CDR3 is CASSATGGVDEQFF. DNA for the CDR3: TGCGCCAGCAGTGCGACAGGGGGAGTGGATGAGCAGTTCTTC.

The chain recombines TRBV2 with TRBJ1-4; D possibly corresponds to TRBD1 (6 bases). The germline V and J ends were trimmed by 6 bases and 8 bases, with 16 bases remaining between them. The CDR3 is 14 residues long. Germline V gene data show CDR1 as SNHLY and CDR2 as FYNNEI. Here the CDR3 reads CASSGLVTGEKLFF. CDR3 DNA: TGTGCCAGCAGCGGGTTGGTAACAGGGGAAAAACTGTTTTTT. Drawing the rest from reference TRBV2 and TRBJ1-4, the complete variable domain is EPEVTQTPSHQVTQMGQEVILRCVPISNHLYFYWYRQILGQKVEFLVSFYNNEISEKSEIFDDQFSVERPDGSNFTLKIRSTKLEDSAMYFCASSGLVTGEKLFFGSGTQLSVL.

CDR3 DNA: TGTGCCAGCAGTTACGGGGACAGGTCCTACGAGCAGTACTTC. This translates into CASSYGDRSYEQYF. The genes are TRBV6-5 and TRBJ2-7, with 8 bases aligning to TRBD1. J gave up 1 base and V 2 bases, and 1 base lay outside the gene matches. Germline CDR1 is MNHEY and CDR2 is SVGAGI. The CDR3 is made up of 14 amino acids.

V and J are TRBV6-2 or TRBV6-3 and TRBJ2-2; TRBD1 matches 10 bases. The CDR3 totals 17 residues. With V trimmed by 4 bases and J by 6 bases, 11 bases remained unmatched. Germline V gene data show CDR1 as MNHEY and CDR2 as SVGEGT. The CDR3 reads CASSSGTGAARAGELFF. DNA for the CDR3: TGTGCCAGCAGTTCCGGGACAGGGGCCGCAAGGGCCGGGGAGCTGTTTTTT.

V is TRBV15 and J is TRBJ2-3; TRBD2 agrees at 10 bases. CDR3 length: 16 amino acids. Germline lookup yields CDR1 LNHNV and CDR2 YYDKDF (reference sequence). The V and J ends lost 3 bases and 2 bases, in that order; junction bases with no gene match: 5. In DNA form, the CDR3 reads TGTGCCACCAGCAGGTTAGCGGGAGGACCCACAGATACGCAGTATTTT. Translating gives CATSRLAGGPTDTQYF.

J is TRBJ1-1 and V is TRBV12-3 or TRBV12-4; unclear D gene. There are 13 residues in the CDR3. V was shortened by 2 bases and J by 2 bases, with 6 bases between the two germline ends. The CDR3 DNA reads TGTGCCAGCAGTTTACGTAGTAACACTGAAGCTTTCTTT. The encoded protein is CASSLRSNTEAFF.

CDR3 sequence: CASSPRAGGPNEQFF. The CDR3 DNA reads as TGTGCCAGCAGCCCCAGAGCGGGGGGCCCTAATGAGCAGTTCTTC. The chain carries TRBV9 and TRBJ2-1; 9 bases map to TRBD2. The germline V gene encodes CDR1 SGDLS and CDR2 YYNGEE. The V gene end was trimmed by 4 bases and the J gene end by 7 bases; junction bases not matched to a gene: 9. This CDR3 region has 15 residues.